This T cell receptor (beta chain) was captured in a study of blood T cell dynamics during melanoma immunotherapy. Study context: Standard first-line treatment here was pembrolizumab or nivolumab plus ipilimumab in metastatic melanoma.

Time point defined: pre-treatment baseline. Apart from two fast progressors, RECIST 1.1 response was judged 12 weeks post-infusion. Assay: immunoSEQ multiplex PCR; the TCRdb copy retains only in-frame clones and omits some. The sample carries around 13,000 clones, approximately 84% recorded once. The clonotype originates from a human donor with melanoma. The source material was blood, sampled from a patient treated with checkpoint blockade.

CDR3 sequence: CASTMFAGSNTGELFF. CDR3 coding DNA: TGTGCCAGTACCATGTTCGCCGGGAGTAACACCGGGGAGCTGTTTTTT. The genes are TRBV19 and TRBJ2-2, with a weak D call TRBD2 (6 bases). CDR1 LNHDA and CDR2 SQIVND come from the germline V gene (reference sequence). The CDR3 has 16 residues. Trimming cost V 7 bases and J 2 bases, with 17 bases left between them.